Here is one T cell receptor beta chain with its context. These data belong to a study of blood T cell repertoires in COVID-19. The CDR3 consists of 18 residues. The V gene end was trimmed by 5 bases and the J gene end by 0 bases; junction bases not matched to a gene: 13. From germline, CDR1 is MNHNY and CDR2 SVGAGI (reference sequence). Repertoires were generated with immunoSEQ multiplex PCR, while TCRdb's copy carries only in-frame clones and drops some. The sample has about 230,000 clones; around 80% are singletons. The clonotype was recovered from a man aged 40-50 years who had recovered from COVID-19. The chain recombines TRBV6-6 with TRBJ2-1; 7 bases match TRBD2. The sequenced material came from peripheral blood. DNA of the CDR3: TGTGCCAGCAGTCCAAGCGGGGAGTTCGGAAGCTCCTACAATGAGCAGTTCTTC. This gives the protein CASSPSGEFGSSYNEQFF.